The source of this T cell receptor (beta chain) is a study of OX40 agonist ivuxolimab in advanced cancers. At the level of the study: Patients received intravenous ivuxolimab every 2 weeks at 0.01 to 10 mg/kg. Study-wide points: Some of the lowest clonal expansion was seen in partial responders at 0.1-3.0 mg/kg.

Details on this clone: As yet, its antigen is unknown.

Assay: immunoSEQ multiplex PCR; the TCRdb copy retains only in-frame clones and omits some. The table shows about 39,000 clones, with approximately 90% occurring only once. There are 14 residues in the CDR3. With 1 base removed from V and 0 bases from J, the gap between germline ends came to 5 bases. Germline CDR1 is SEHNR and CDR2 is FQNEAQ (reference sequence). The TCR comes from an adult with an advanced solid tumor such as melanoma, head and neck, liver or kidney cancer. The V gene is TRBV7-9, the J gene TRBJ2-3; D is undetermined. Sequencing used CD4+ or CD8+ T cells sorted from blood, obtained in a trial of the OX40 agonist ivuxolimab. CDR3 bases: TGTGCCAGCAGCTTAGTTGGCAGCACAGATACGCAGTATTTT. It codes for CASSLVGSTDTQYF.